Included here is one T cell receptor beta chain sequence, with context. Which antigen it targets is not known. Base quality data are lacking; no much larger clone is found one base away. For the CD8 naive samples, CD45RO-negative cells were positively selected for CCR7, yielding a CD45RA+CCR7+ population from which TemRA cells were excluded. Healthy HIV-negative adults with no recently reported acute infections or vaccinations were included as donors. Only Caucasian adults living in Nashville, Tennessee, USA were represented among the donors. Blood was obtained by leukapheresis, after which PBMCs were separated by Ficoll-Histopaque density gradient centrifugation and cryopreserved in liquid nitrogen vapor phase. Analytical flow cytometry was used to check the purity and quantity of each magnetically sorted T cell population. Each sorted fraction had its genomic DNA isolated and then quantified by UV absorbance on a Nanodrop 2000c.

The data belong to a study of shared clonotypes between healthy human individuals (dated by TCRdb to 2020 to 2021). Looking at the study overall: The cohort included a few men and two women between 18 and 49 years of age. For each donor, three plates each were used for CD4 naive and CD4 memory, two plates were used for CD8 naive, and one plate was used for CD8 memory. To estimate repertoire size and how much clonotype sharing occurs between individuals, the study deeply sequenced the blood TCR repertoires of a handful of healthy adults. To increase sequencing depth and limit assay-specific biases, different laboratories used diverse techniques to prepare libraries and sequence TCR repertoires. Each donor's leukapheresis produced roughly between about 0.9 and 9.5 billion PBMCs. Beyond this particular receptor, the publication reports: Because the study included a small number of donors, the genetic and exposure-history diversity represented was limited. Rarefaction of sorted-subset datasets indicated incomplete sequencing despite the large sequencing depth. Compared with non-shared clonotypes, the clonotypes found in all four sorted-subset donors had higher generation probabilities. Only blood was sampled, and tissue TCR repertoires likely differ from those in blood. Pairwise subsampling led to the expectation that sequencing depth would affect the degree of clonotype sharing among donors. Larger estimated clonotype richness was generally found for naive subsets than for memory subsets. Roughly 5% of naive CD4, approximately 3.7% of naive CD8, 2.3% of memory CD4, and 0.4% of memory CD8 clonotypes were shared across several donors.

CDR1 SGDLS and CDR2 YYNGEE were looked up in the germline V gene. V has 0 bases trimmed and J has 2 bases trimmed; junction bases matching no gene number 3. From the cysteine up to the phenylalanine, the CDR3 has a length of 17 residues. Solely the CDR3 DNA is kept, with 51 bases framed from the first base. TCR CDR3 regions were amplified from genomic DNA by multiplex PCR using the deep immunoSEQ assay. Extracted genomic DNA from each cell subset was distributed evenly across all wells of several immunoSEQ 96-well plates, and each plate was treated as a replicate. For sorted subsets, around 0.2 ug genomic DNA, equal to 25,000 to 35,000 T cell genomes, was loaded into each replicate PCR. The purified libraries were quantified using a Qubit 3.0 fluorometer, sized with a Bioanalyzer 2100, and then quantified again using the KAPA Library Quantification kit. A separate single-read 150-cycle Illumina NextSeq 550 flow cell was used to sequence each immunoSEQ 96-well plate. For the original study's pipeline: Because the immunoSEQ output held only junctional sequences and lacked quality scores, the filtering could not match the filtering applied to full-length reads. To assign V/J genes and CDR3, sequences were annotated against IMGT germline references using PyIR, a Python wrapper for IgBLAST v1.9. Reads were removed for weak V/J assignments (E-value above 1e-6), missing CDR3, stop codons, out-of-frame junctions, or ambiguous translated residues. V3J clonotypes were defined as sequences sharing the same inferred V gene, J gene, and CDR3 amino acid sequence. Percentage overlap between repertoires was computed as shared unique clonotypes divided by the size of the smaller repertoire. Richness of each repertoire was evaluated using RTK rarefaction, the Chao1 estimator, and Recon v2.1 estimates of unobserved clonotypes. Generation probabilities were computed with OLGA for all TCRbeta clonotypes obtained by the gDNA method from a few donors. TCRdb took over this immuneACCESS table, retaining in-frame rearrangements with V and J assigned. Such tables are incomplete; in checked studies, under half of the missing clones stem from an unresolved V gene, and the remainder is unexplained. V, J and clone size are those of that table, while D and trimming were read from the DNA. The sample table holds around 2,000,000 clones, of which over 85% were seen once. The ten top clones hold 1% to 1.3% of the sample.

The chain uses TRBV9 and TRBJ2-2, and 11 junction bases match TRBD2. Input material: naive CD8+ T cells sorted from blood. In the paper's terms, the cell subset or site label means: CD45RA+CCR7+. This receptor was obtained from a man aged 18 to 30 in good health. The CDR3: CASSVGGLAENTGELFF. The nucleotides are TGTGCCAGCAGCGTAGGGGGACTAGCGGAAAACACCGGGGAGCTGTTTTTT.